This T cell receptor (beta chain) was profiled in a study of shared clonotypes between healthy human individuals. Produced via immunoSEQ multiplex PCR; TCRdb's table is partial and in-frame only. This table holds about 1,900,000 clones, less than 95% found once. A note on this clone: Other DNA sequences in this sample translate to the same CDR3.

Naive CD8 cells, CD45RO-negative and positively selected for CCR7, excluded terminally differentiated effector memory CD45RA+ cells. The CDR3 spans 14 residues. Deletions cut 4 bases from V and 2 bases from J, with 11 bases between. The germline gives CDR1 MNHNS, CDR2 SASEGT. The chain has TRBV6-1 and TRBJ1-1; possibly TRBD1 for D (5 bases). This receptor was obtained from a man aged 18 to 30 in good health. Input material: naive CD8+ T cells sorted from blood. The CDR3 DNA follows: TGTGCCAGCAGTGTTTGGGGGAGCAACACTGAAGCTTTCTTT. Translating gives CASSVWGSNTEAFF.